This T cell receptor (beta chain) was recorded in a study of beta chain features in type 1 diabetes. Sorting with CD45RO/CCR7/CD25/CD127/CD95/CD27 yielded naive, central memory, regulatory and stem-like memory CD4+ cells. The CDR3 spans 11 residues. Germline lookup yields CDR1 SGHAT and CDR2 FQNNGV. Trimming stripped 5 bases from V and 4 bases from J, with 5 bases between. The investigators reverse transcribed all of the isolated RNA, so they sequenced expressed TCRB transcripts. The method was immunoSEQ multiplex PCR; TCRdb's version includes in-frame clones alone and lacks a portion of them. Of 970,000 or so clones listed, 15% to 20% are singletons.

The J gene is TRBJ2-5, the V gene TRBV11-2; D is undetermined. Sequenced material: naive CD4+ T cells from blood. The TCR was taken from a woman younger than 35 in good health. CDR3 nucleotides: TGTGCCAGCAGCCCACGAGAGACCCAGTACTTC. It specifies CASSPRETQYF.